Listed here are 15 T cell receptor beta chains from one sample, sequenced in a study of shared clonotypes between healthy human individuals. Positive CCR7 selection of CD45RO-negative cells yielded the naive CD8 cells, and terminally differentiated effector memory CD45RA+ cells were excluded. Here immunoSEQ multiplex PCR was the method, and the copy in TCRdb shows in-frame clones only, minus some. Found here are about 2 million clones, just under 95% of them singletons; the top ten hold 1.1%. Sequencing used naive CD8+ T cells sorted from blood. The receptors shown here come from a man aged 18 to 35 in good health.

This chain uses TRBV27 with TRBJ2-5, with D unclear. The CDR3 is 14 residues long. Germline CDR1 is MNHEY and CDR2 is SMNVEV (reference sequence). V lost 1 base, J lost 5 bases, and 11 bases lay in between. The CDR3 spells CASSLFGVEETQYF. The CDR3 DNA reads TGTGCCAGCAGTTTATTTGGGGTTGAGGAGACCCAGTACTTC.

In this sample, this clone turned up once. The chain links TRBV7-9 to TRBJ2-1; the match to TRBD2 covers 9 bases. This CDR3 has 14 residues. The ends lost 5 bases at V and 7 bases at J; junction bases unmatched: 6. Germline V gene data show CDR1 as SEHNR and CDR2 as FQNEAQ (reference sequence). The CDR3 sequence: CASSPGTSLNEQFF. The CDR3 coding sequence is TGTGCCAGCAGCCCTGGGACTAGCTTAAATGAGCAGTTCTTC.

Concerning this clone: The same CDR3 is also encoded by other DNA sequences in this sample. This chain connects TRBV19 to TRBJ2-7; the D gene is possibly TRBD2 (5 bases). This CDR3 region has 13 residues. The germline V gene encodes CDR1 LNHDA and CDR2 SQIVND (reference sequence). V was clipped by 6 bases and J by 1 base, with 10 bases between them. The CDR3: CASSPGLSYEQYF. CDR3 sequence (DNA): TGTGCCAGTAGCCCCGGACTGTCCTACGAGCAGTACTTC.

The count of this clone is one. This sequence joins TRBV11-2 and TRBJ2-5, with 9 bases that match TRBD2. The junction had 13 bases not matched to a gene; V was cut back by 0 bases and J by 5 bases. The V gene's germline CDR1 is SGHAT and CDR2 FQNNGV. The CDR3 consists of 18 residues. DNA of the CDR3: TGTGCCAGCAGCTTAGAGGCTAGCGGGGTCGGCGGACACGAGACCCAGTACTTC. The encoded protein is CASSLEASGVGGHETQYF.

A note on this clone: One end of the junction fails to match germline, which may point to a read error. This chain links TRBV9 with TRBJ2-7, with 7 bases identical to TRBD2. Per germline, CDR1 SGDLS and CDR2 YYNGEE. This CDR3 region has 17 residues. Written as DNA, the CDR3 is TGTGCCAGCAACGTAGTCCGCCCCCTGGGACTATACTACGAGCAGTACTTC. This encodes CASNVVRPLGLYYEQYF. The whole variable domain, remainder taken from reference TRBV9 and TRBJ2-7, is DSGVTQTPKHLITATGQRVTLRCSPRSGDLSVYWYQQSLDQGLQFLIQYYNGEERAKGNILERFSAQQFPDLHSELNLSSLELGDSALYFCASNVVRPLGLYYEQYFGPGTRLTVT.

The chain joins TRBV6-5 to TRBJ1-2; no clear D. The CDR3 consists of 14 residues. Trimming took 1 base from V and 2 from J, leaving 8 bases between them. Germline CDR1 and CDR2: MNHEY and SVGAGI. CDR3 DNA: TGTGCCAGCAGTTACTTGGCACCAAACTATGGCTACACCTTC. Its translation is CASSYLAPNYGYTF.

The gene calls are TRBV27 and TRBJ2-7; D gene unclear. Germline V CDR1 and CDR2: MNHEY, SMNVEV (reference sequence). V lost 2 bases and J lost 0, with 11 bases in between. This CDR3 has 15 amino acids. CDR3 region: CASSLTETNSYEQYF. Written as DNA, the CDR3 is TGTGCCAGCAGTTTAACGGAGACCAACTCCTACGAGCAGTACTTC.

Notes on this clone: Other DNA sequences in the same sample also yield this CDR3. The J gene is TRBJ2-7, the V gene TRBV27; tentatively, D is TRBD1 (6 bases). Germline CDR1 is MNHEY and CDR2 is SMNVEV (reference sequence). Trimming removed 5 bases from V and 0 bases from J, with 11 bases in between. The CDR3 is 14 residues long. The CDR3 sequence: CASSPRTASYEQYF. DNA for the CDR3: TGTGCCAGCAGTCCTAGGACAGCCTCCTACGAGCAGTACTTC.

V and J are TRBV6-5 and TRBJ2-7; TRBD1 might be the D (6 bases). Deletions cut 2 bases from V and 4 bases from J, with 18 bases between. Germline V CDR1 and CDR2: MNHEY, SVGAGI. The length of the CDR3 is 16 residues. In nucleotides, the CDR3 is TGTGCCAGCAGTTACGGCGCAGGGGCCATGGCATACGAGCAGTACTTC. Translation: CASSYGAGAMAYEQYF.

The rearrangement uses TRBV30 and TRBJ1-2, with no clear D. Trimming cost V 4 bases and J 2 bases, with 26 bases left between them. The germline gives CDR1 GTSNPN, CDR2 SVGIG (reference sequence). The CDR3 extends over 18 amino acids. The CDR3 reads CAWTSPHLRASGNYGYTF. CDR3 DNA sequence: TGTGCCTGGACCTCCCCTCACCTGCGGGCCTCGGGGAACTATGGCTACACCTTC.

The J gene is TRBJ1-2, the V gene TRBV19; 8 bases fit TRBD1. The CDR3 sequence is 15 residues long. V shed 4 bases and J 7 bases; nucleotides not matched to a gene: 11. CDR1 is LNHDA, CDR2 SQIVND, per germline (reference sequence). The CDR3 region is CASSTPLTGASGYTF. CDR3 DNA sequence: TGTGCCAGTAGTACCCCCTTGACAGGGGCTTCTGGCTACACCTTC.

Comments on this clone: Other DNA sequences in the same sample also yield this CDR3. The V and J genes are TRBV9 and TRBJ2-7; 8 bases are shared with TRBD1. Germline CDR1 is SGDLS and CDR2 is YYNGEE. V trimming: 1 base; J trimming: 1 base; junction bases outside the gene matches: 4. The length of the CDR3 is 15 residues. The CDR3 here is CASSVSGTGSYEQYF. CDR3 coding DNA: TGTGCCAGCAGCGTATCCGGGACAGGATCCTACGAGCAGTACTTC.

This rearrangement joins TRBV4-3 to TRBJ2-1, with D maybe TRBD2 (6 bases). Germline V gene data show CDR1 as LGHNA and CDR2 as YSLEER. The CDR3 covers 15 residues. Between the trimmed V and J ends, which lost 0 bases and 3 bases, there was a span of 9 bases. This CDR3 is CASSQDPSVYNEQFF. In nucleotides, the CDR3 is TGCGCCAGCAGCCAAGACCCTAGCGTCTACAATGAGCAGTTCTTC.

Of note for this clone: This sample also contains other DNA sequences that code for the same CDR3. V usage is TRBV27 and J usage is TRBJ2-7, with 9 bases aligning to TRBD1. This CDR3 spans 13 amino acids. V lost 5 bases, J lost 4 bases, and 3 bases stayed unmatched. CDR1 and CDR2 from the germline V gene are MNHEY and SMNVEV (reference sequence). The DNA of the CDR3 is TGTGCCAGCAGTCTCGACAGGGGGTACGAGCAGTACTTC. Its translation is CASSLDRGYEQYF.

V is TRBV7-8 and J is TRBJ2-1, with 12 bases fitting TRBD2. Germline assignment: CDR1 SGHVS and CDR2 FQNEAQ. V was clipped by 4 bases and J by 4 bases; unmatched bases: 5. CDR3 length equals 16 residues. CDR3 nucleotide sequence: TGTGCCAGCAGCTCGTCACTAGCGGGAGGTTACAATGAGCAGTTCTTC. This encodes CASSSSLAGGYNEQFF.